This T cell receptor beta chain was observed in a study of T cell changes during pregnancy in multiple sclerosis. The table came from immunoSEQ multiplex PCR; TCRdb's copy has only in-frame clones and leaves some out. This table has some 87,000 clones, 90% to 95% appearing once. CDR1 and CDR2 (germline): SGHNT, YENEEA. Trimming removed 7 bases from V and 1 base from J, with 9 bases in between. The CDR3 has 13 residues. The sequences come from CD4+ T cells from peripheral blood mononuclear cells, collected before pregnancy. J is TRBJ2-3 and V is TRBV11-3, with a possible D match to TRBD2 (6 bases). The TCR was taken from a female donor with multiple sclerosis, enrolled in a pregnancy study. The CDR3: CASKASGTDTQYF. CDR3 coding DNA: TGTGCCAGCAAGGCTAGCGGCACAGATACGCAGTATTTT.